This TCR beta chain originates from a study of blood T cell repertoires in COVID-19. The repertoire was sequenced with immunoSEQ multiplex PCR; TCRdb's copy has only in-frame clones and lacks some. The sample includes about 46,000 clones, about 85% of them seen just once. Germline CDR1 is MNHEY and CDR2 is SVGAGI. V was pared by 6 bases and J by 11 bases, with 13 bases between. The CDR3 is 11 amino acids. Sequencing used peripheral blood. The clonotype originates from a man in his 60s with acute or convalescent COVID-19. This rearrangement joins TRBV6-5 to TRBJ1-1, with TRBD1 as a possible D gene (5 bases). The CDR3 sequence is CASRDTPKAFF. Here the CDR3 DNA reads TGTGCCAGCAGGGACACTCCGAAGGCTTTCTTT.